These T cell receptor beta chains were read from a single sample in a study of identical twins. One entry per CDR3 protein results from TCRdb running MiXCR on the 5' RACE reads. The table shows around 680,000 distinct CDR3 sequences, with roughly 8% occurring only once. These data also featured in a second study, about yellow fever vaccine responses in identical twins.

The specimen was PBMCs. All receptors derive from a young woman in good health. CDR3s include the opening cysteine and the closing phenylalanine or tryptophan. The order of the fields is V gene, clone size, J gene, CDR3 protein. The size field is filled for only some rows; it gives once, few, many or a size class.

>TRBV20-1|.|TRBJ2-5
CSSLNQDTQETQYF
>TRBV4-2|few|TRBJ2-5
CASSQDLAGPETQYF
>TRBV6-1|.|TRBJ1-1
CASRGQPDTEAFF
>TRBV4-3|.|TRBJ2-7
CASSQGAGGLQGEQYF
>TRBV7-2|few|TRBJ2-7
CASSVGLGTYEQYF
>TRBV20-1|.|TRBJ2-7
CSARTAWTSYEQYF
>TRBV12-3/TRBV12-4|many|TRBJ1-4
CASSPRGTAKYF
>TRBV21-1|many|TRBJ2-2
CASIPTGISNTGELFF
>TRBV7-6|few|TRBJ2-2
CASSLVAGASKGELFF
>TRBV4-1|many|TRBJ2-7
CASSQDHRQILGNEQYF
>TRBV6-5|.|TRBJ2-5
CASSYSILGGEETQYF
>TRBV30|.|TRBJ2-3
CAWSVGGKSTDTQYF
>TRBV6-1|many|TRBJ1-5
CASSRGGGGRGNQPQHF
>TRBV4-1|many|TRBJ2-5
CASSLIAGLNQETQYF
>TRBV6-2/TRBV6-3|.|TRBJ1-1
CASSRDRVQAFF
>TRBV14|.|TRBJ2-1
CASSQEVLIWRIRDNEQFF
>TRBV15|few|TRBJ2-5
CATSRNGQYQETQYF
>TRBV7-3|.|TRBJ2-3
CASTPGGGRLDTQYF
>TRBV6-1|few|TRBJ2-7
CASALAGGSYEQYF
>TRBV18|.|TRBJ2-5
CASSPPYQETQYF
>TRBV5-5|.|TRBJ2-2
CASSLMGAATGELFF
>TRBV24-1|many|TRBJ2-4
CATSESTGGPAKNIQYF
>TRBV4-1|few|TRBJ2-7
CASSPGSGGVGEQYF
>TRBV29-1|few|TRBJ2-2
CSVRGLGGELFF
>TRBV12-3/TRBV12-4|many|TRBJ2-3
CASSLSVKDTQYF
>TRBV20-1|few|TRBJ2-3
CSAREPSGFGTDTQYF
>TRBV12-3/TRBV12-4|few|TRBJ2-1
CASRTAGTSITLFF
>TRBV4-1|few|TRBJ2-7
CASSQDSGSFYEQYF
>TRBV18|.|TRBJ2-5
CASSPRTGGDGETQYF